This TCR beta chain was captured by sequencing in a study of T cells after yellow fever vaccination. On the study more broadly: It was SMART-Seq v4 Ultra Low Input that prepared the fractions with low cell numbers.

Findings and limits, study-wide: Although most clonotypes did not, a small share appeared in both CD4 and CD8 compartments. Within FACS-sorted repertoires, abundant clonotypes contaminating from the bulk population could be present.

In regard to this clonotype: The antigen is not known.

The study made its TCR cDNA through 5'RACE template switching. That step introduced a universal primer site along with UMIs. In TCRdb, the 5' RACE reads were re-called with MiXCR into one record per CDR3 protein. This table has 500,000 to 650,000 distinct CDR3 sequences, 9% to 15% appearing once. This CDR3 region has 15 residues. Trimming at V came to 10 bases and at J to 1 base, leaving 11 bases not matched to a gene. The V and J genes are TRBV12-3 or TRBV12-4 and TRBJ2-7; 9 bases match TRBD1. Sample: PBMCs, taken on the day of the yellow fever booster vaccination. This TCR was sampled from a man under 40 who received the YFV17D yellow fever vaccine. Here the CDR3 reads CATRVGQGSSYEQYF. As DNA, the CDR3 is TGTGCCACACGCGTGGGACAGGGAAGTTCCTACGAGCAGTACTTC.